This T cell receptor (beta chain) was identified in a study of blood T cell repertoires in COVID-19 (dated by TCRdb to 2019 to 2021). About the study as a whole: Samples covering the acute and convalescent phases of COVID-19 were provided by collaborators in the United States, Italy and Spain. The prospective study material was composed of cDNA or gDNA derived from T cells, B-cell-depleted T cells, or PBMCs. The dataset comprised deeply sampled blood TCRbeta repertoires from subjects exposed to, actively infected with, or recovered from COVID-19. The repertoires were made available in a free public database intended to serve as a resource for research on the immune response to SARS-CoV-2. The samples were drawn from the first 160 participants of the ongoing ImmuneRACE study and from roughly 1,300 subjects provided by 6 global collaborators. A de-identified subject ID, COVID-19 status, age in years and sex were almost always included in the sample metadata. Where HLA class I and class II types were available, the types were taken from metadata supplied by the sample provider, not from assay-based typing.

Each collaborating institution followed its own protocols to collect whole blood in K2EDTA tubes. For TCRbeta analysis, collaborators shipped samples as frozen whole blood, isolated PBMCs, or DNA extracted from either of those sample types. Measured from the cysteine to the phenylalanine, the CDR3 is 11 residues long. CDR3 DNA is the only sequence kept; it has 33 bases, read in frame from the first base. V is clipped by 8 bases and J by 3 bases, and the sequence between their germline boundaries is 7 bases long. CDR1 ENHRY and CDR2 SYGVKD were looked up in the germline V gene. Notes on this clone: Its antigen is unknown. No much larger clonotype is one base removed from it; base qualities were not supplied.

What the authors observed across the whole study: The quantity of clinical and demographic metadata differed by source and by participant and was supplied without curation.

The immunoSEQ Assay, a bias-controlled multiplex PCR, was used to amplify TCRbeta CDR3 regions from genomic DNA. From the authors' description of their analysis: The number of nucleated cells in each sample was estimated from the amplification of reference gene primers within the assay. Sequence reads were collapsed and filtered to measure the absolute abundance of every unique TCRbeta CDR3 rearrangement. For each sample, productive Simpson clonality was calculated as the square root of Simpson's diversity index over productive rearrangements. In its TCRdb copy, this immuneACCESS table keeps in-frame sequences only and misses some clones. Where compared with another copy, unresolved V genes explain less than half of these, and the others have no known cause. V and J calls and clone size are as listed in that table; D and trimming were resolved from the DNA. This sample holds roughly 100,000 clones; roughly 80% were observed only once. The leading ten clones occupy more than 4.5% of the sample.

Rearrangement joined TRBV10-3 to TRBJ1-2; the D gene is unclear. This clonotype was sampled from a man in his fifties or sixties with acute or convalescent COVID-19. Sequenced material: peripheral blood. DNA sequence: TGTGCCATCGGGCGCGACTATGGCTACACCTTC. Translated, it gives CAIGRDYGYTF.